This is a list of T cell receptor beta chains from one sample in a study of early stage breast cancer tumors. Here immunoSEQ multiplex PCR was the method, and the copy in TCRdb shows in-frame clones only, minus some. Among 20,000 to 25,000 clones, roughly 76% were seen once, and the ten largest hold about a quarter. The sequencing sample was made of blood. The receptors come from a person in their sixties or seventies with breast cancer. Each CDR3 is given with its conserved first and last residue. Fields, in order: clone size, D gene, V gene, J gene, CDR3 protein, CDR3 DNA. D genes are given only for firm matches. A row's size may be missing; if present it is once, few, many or a size class.

.	TRBD2	TRBV5-8	TRBJ2-7	CASSWGLAGQNEQYF	TGTGCCAGCAGCTGGGGACTAGCGGGGCAAAACGAGCAGTACTTC
.	TRBD1	TRBV18	TRBJ2-5	CASSPTGEETQYF	TGTGCCAGCTCACCAACAGGGGAGGAGACCCAGTACTTC
.	.	TRBV2	TRBJ1-6	CASSPQGNYNSPLHF	TGTGCCAGCAGCCCCCAGGGGAACTATAATTCACCCCTCCACTTT
.	TRBD2	TRBV19	TRBJ2-1	CASTRTGTSGPQRLNEQFF	TGTGCCAGTACCAGAACCGGGACTAGCGGGCCCCAGCGTCTCAATGAGCAGTTCTTC
.	TRBD2	TRBV7-9	TRBJ2-4	CASSLGTSARNIQYF	TGTGCCAGCAGCTTAGGGACTAGCGCCCGAAACATTCAGTACTTC
.	TRBD2	TRBV11-3	TRBJ2-5	CASSSVSRGGETQYF	TGTGCCAGCAGCTCAGTGTCGCGGGGGGGAGAGACCCAGTACTTC
few	.	TRBV9	TRBJ2-2	CASSSSGDLVAGELFF	TGTGCCAGCAGCTCCTCGGGGGACTTAGTAGCCGGGGAGCTGTTTTTT
.	.	TRBV7-6	TRBJ2-7	CASSLGAAVTYEQYF	TGTGCCAGCAGCTTAGGCGCGGCTGTTACCTACGAGCAGTACTTC
few	TRBD1	TRBV27	TRBJ1-5	CASSPGTGDNQPQHF	TGTGCCAGCAGCCCGGGGACAGGGGACAATCAGCCCCAGCATTTT
.	.	TRBV15	TRBJ2-7	CATSRARDLTYEQYF	TGTGCCACCAGCAGAGCTAGGGACTTAACCTACGAGCAGTACTTC
.	.	TRBV6-6	TRBJ2-5	CASSYGETQYF	TGTGCCAGCAGTTACGGCGAGACCCAGTACTTC
few	.	TRBV9	TRBJ2-1	CASSGSQGGHEQFF	TGTGCCAGCAGCGGATCTCAGGGAGGCCATGAGCAGTTCTTC
.	.	TRBV21-1	TRBJ2-3	CASSKPGTGGTADTQYF	TGTGCCAGCAGCAAGCCCGGGACAGGGGGGACCGCAGATACGCAGTATTTT
.	TRBD2	TRBV29-1	TRBJ2-7	CSVESGTNLYEQYF	TGCAGCGTTGAGTCCGGGACTAACCTATACGAGCAGTACTTC
.	.	TRBV11-3	TRBJ2-1	CASSDFLGFNEQFF	TGTGCCAGCAGCGATTTCCTCGGGTTCAATGAGCAGTTCTTC
.	.	TRBV7-8	TRBJ2-3	CATQLDGGDVDTQYF	TGTGCCACGCAACTAGACGGCGGGGACGTCGATACGCAGTATTTT
.	TRBD1	TRBV7-9	TRBJ1-2	CASSRQGWNYGYTF	TGTGCCAGCAGCCGACAGGGCTGGAACTATGGCTACACCTTC
.	.	TRBV6-6	TRBJ2-2	CASSYSFGQYTGELFF	TGTGCCAGCAGTTACTCGTTTGGGCAGTACACCGGGGAGCTGTTTTTT
.	.	TRBV5-1	TRBJ2-1	CASTLEGGAYNEQFF	TGCGCCAGCACCCTAGAAGGCGGGGCCTACAATGAGCAGTTCTTC
.	TRBD2	TRBV5-1	TRBJ2-1	CASSLGPLAGGYNEQFF	TGCGCCAGCAGCTTGGGGCCCCTAGCGGGGGGCTACAATGAGCAGTTCTTC
.	.	TRBV10-1	TRBJ2-6	CASRVIGNGANVLTF	TGCGCCAGCAGAGTTATCGGGAATGGGGCCAACGTCCTGACTTTC
.	TRBD1	TRBV15	TRBJ1-3	CATGPGGSGNTIYF	TGTGCCACCGGGCCAGGGGGCTCAGGAAACACCATATATTTT